The present entry profiles one TCR beta chain with its context. What it binds is not known. The time point denotes: healthy volunteer bleed at 2 weeks. Unfractionated whole blood yielded total RNA. The sample comes from a study of human T cells and chemical hapten exposure. Individual cDNA molecules had unique molecular identifiers attached to them by the library. TCRdb re-called the RACE reads with MiXCR, one entry per CDR3 protein. The sample records approximately 90,000 distinct CDR3 sequences, about 8.8% being singletons. Study outcomes and limitations: TCRs exceeding 1 in 1000 frequency stayed unchanged with DPC sensitization.

The CDR3 covers 14 residues. The J segment lost 2 bases and the V segment lost 5 bases, leaving 5 bases of the junction unmatched. Germline V gives CDR1 DFQATT, CDR2 SNEGSKA (reference sequence). This receptor was taken from a female donor in good health. Some clones in this sample may be carry-over from other donors' samples. V and J are TRBV20-1 and TRBJ2-3; TRBD2 matches at 9 bases. The specimen sequenced was whole blood. The DNA for the CDR3 is TGCAGTGCTCATAGCGGGAGACCCACAGATACGCAGTATTTT. This encodes CSAHSGRPTDTQYF.